A single sample gave rise to the 21 T cell receptor beta chains below, sequenced in a study of blood T cell repertoires in COVID-19. TCRdb's table, derived via immunoSEQ multiplex PCR, lists solely in-frame clones and lacks some. The table shows roughly 500,000 clones, with approximately 83% occurring only once. Sequenced input: peripheral blood. These receptors were collected from a human donor in a cohort sampled during active COVID-19.

This chain joins TRBV19 and TRBJ2-1; 11 bases match TRBD2. J lost 5 bases, V lost 3 bases, and 3 bases had no gene match. The CDR3 is 15 amino acids. Germline-derived CDR1 and CDR2 are LNHDA and SQIVND (reference sequence). The CDR3 DNA follows: TGTGCCAGTAGTATCACTAGCGGGAGACACAATGAGCAGTTCTTC. Translated: CASSITSGRHNEQFF.

V usage is TRBV19 and J usage is TRBJ2-3, with 9 bases matching TRBD2. CDR1 LNHDA and CDR2 SQIVND come from the germline V gene (reference sequence). The CDR3 is 15 residues long. Germline trimming cut 4 bases from V and 6 bases from J; bases unmatched to any gene: 8. The CDR3 reads CASSTVLAGADTQYF. CDR3 nucleotide sequence: TGTGCCAGTAGTACGGTTTTAGCGGGAGCTGATACGCAGTATTTT.

The CDR3 DNA is TGTGCCAGCAGACTGACAGGGACCAACTATGGCTACACCTTC. Encoded protein: CASRLTGTNYGYTF. This chain connects TRBV6-5 to TRBJ1-2, with 7 bases identical to TRBD1. With 6 bases clipped from V and 2 bases from J, the junction kept 6 bases outside the gene matches. The CDR3 sequence is 14 residues long. Germline V gives CDR1 MNHEY, CDR2 SVGAGI.

Only a few counts were recorded for this clone. The chain joins TRBV28 to TRBJ1-5; a possible D gene is TRBD1 (5 bases). The germline CDR1 and CDR2 sequences are MDHEN and SYDVKM. CDR3 length: 11 amino acids. V lost 2 bases and J lost 9, with 5 bases in between. The CDR3 DNA reads TGTGCCAGCAGTTTACAGGGGCCCCAGCATTTT. Its translation: CASSLQGPQHF.

The chain carries TRBV4-1 and TRBJ1-2; 8 bases map to TRBD1. The germline V gene has CDR1 MGHRA and CDR2 YSYEKL. Losses at the gene ends were 1 base for V and 2 bases for J; bases not matched to a gene: 15. This CDR3 has 19 amino acids. This CDR3 reads CASSQASLGGQENNYGYTF. CDR3 bases: TGCGCCAGCAGCCAAGCAAGCCTGGGGGGACAGGAGAACAACTATGGCTACACCTTC.

The chain employs TRBV27 and TRBJ2-7, with 7 bases that match TRBD2. This CDR3 is built from 18 residues. J gave up 3 bases and V 6 bases, and 20 bases lay outside the gene matches. CDR1 MNHEY and CDR2 SMNVEV come from the germline V gene (reference sequence). The CDR3 DNA sequence: TGTGCCAGCAGGGAAGGGCCAGCGGGAAGTCCTAGGGGCTACGAGCAGTACTTC. Translated: CASREGPAGSPRGYEQYF.

The chain uses TRBV6-4 and TRBJ2-1; 7 nucleotides agree with TRBD2. The CDR3 extends over 15 amino acids. With V trimmed by 3 bases and J by 4 bases, 6 bases remained unmatched. In germline, CDR1 is MRHNA, CDR2 SNTAGT. The CDR3, as DNA: TGTGCCAGCAGTGATCACGGACTAGGTTACAATGAGCAGTTCTTC. Encoded protein: CASSDHGLGYNEQFF.

The table lists this clone with a count of one. This chain uses TRBV7-2 with TRBJ1-5, with D perhaps matching TRBD1 (5 bases). Trimming pared 1 base from V and 3 bases from J, leaving 19 bases between. The germline gives CDR1 SGHTA, CDR2 FQGNSA. The CDR3 sequence is 18 residues long. The CDR3 region is CASSLGGGYSPLNQPQHF. CDR3 coding DNA: TGTGCCAGCAGCTTAGGGGGGGGGTACTCGCCACTCAATCAGCCCCAGCATTTT. The whole variable domain, remainder taken from reference TRBV7-2 and TRBJ1-5, is GAGVSQSPSNKVTEKGKDVELRCDPISGHTALYWYRQSLGQGLEFLIYFQGNSAPDKSGLPSDRFSAERTGGSVSTLTIQRTQQEDSAVYLCASSLGGGYSPLNQPQHFGDGTRLSIL.

The chain has TRBV11-1 and TRBJ1-1; 7 bases align to TRBD1. J gave up 0 bases and V 2 bases, and 0 bases lay outside the gene matches. Germline values: CDR1 SGHAT, CDR2 FQDESV (reference sequence). The CDR3 extends over 14 amino acids. This CDR3 reads CASSLQGVNTEAFF. CDR3 coding DNA: TGTGCCAGCAGCTTACAGGGGGTGAACACTGAAGCTTTCTTT.

The chain has TRBV9 and TRBJ1-2, with TRBD1 matching 11 bases. Trimming removed 3 bases from V and 2 bases from J; junction bases left unmatched: 3. The CDR3 covers 15 residues. Germline V gene data show CDR1 as SGDLS and CDR2 as YYNGEE. The CDR3, as DNA: TGTGCCAGCAGCGCCCGGGACAGGGGGAACTATGGCTACACCTTC. It codes for CASSARDRGNYGYTF.

As DNA, the CDR3 is TGCGCCAGCAGCTCGATTACGACCACAGGGAACACTGAAGCTTTCTTT. It encodes CASSSITTTGNTEAFF. This sequence joins TRBV5-1 and TRBJ1-1, with a weak D call TRBD1 (5 bases). The CDR3 is made up of 16 amino acids. V was pared by 3 bases and J by 1 base, with 16 bases between. Germline CDR1 SGHRS, CDR2 YFSETQ.

This chain uses TRBV12-5 with TRBJ1-5; 7 nucleotides align to TRBD1. Germline-derived CDR1 and CDR2 are LGHNT and FRNRAP. The CDR3 spans 14 residues. V was pared by 2 bases and J by 7 bases, with 5 bases of the junction left unmatched. The CDR3 nucleotides are TGTGCTAGTGGTTTGATGACAGGGCAGCAGCCCCAGCATTTT. This sequence encodes CASGLMTGQQPQHF. Variable domain in full (rest from reference TRBV12-5 and TRBJ1-5): DARVTQTPRHKVTEMGQEVTMRCQPILGHNTVFWYRQTMMQGLELLAYFRNRAPLDDSGMPKDRFSAEMPDATLATLKIQPSEPRDSAVYFCASGLMTGQQPQHFGDGTRLSIL.

The sample holds one count of this clone. V gene TRBV11-2 combines with J gene TRBJ2-1; 7 nucleotides agree with TRBD2. CDR3 size: 16 residues. Germline V gives CDR1 SGHAT, CDR2 FQNNGV. Unmatched junction bases numbered 6, after V lost 1 base and J lost 3 bases. In DNA form, the CDR3 reads TGTGCCAGCAGCTTAGTCGGGAGGTGGGGCTACAATGAGCAGTTCTTC. This translates into CASSLVGRWGYNEQFF.

The chain couples TRBV30 to TRBJ1-4, with TRBD1 as a possible D gene (6 bases). The CDR3 has 15 amino acids. CDR1 is GTSNPN and CDR2 is SVGIG in the germline V gene (reference sequence). V shed 2 bases and J shed 6 bases, with 16 bases lying between them. For the CDR3, the DNA is TGTGCCTGGAGTCCTAGGGAGGGGGTCTATGAAAAACTGTTTTTT. Its protein product is CAWSPREGVYEKLFF.

This clone was seen only once. The chain links TRBV2 to TRBJ2-2; TRBD2 aligns across 9 bases. The CDR3 is 18 residues long. J lost 5 bases, V lost 2 bases, and 12 bases had no gene match. Germline V lookup: CDR1 SNHLY, CDR2 FYNNEI. The chain's CDR3 is CASSEHPSASGKTGELFF. Written as DNA, the CDR3 is TGTGCCAGCAGTGAACACCCCTCGGCTAGCGGGAAAACCGGGGAGCTGTTTTTT.

The chain uses TRBV12-3 or TRBV12-4 and TRBJ2-5; weak D call: TRBD1 (5 bases). V lost 3 bases and J lost 5, with 7 bases in between. The CDR3 length is 12 residues. The CDR3 DNA is TGTGCCAGCAGTTTGGGGCTGGAGACCCAGTACTTC. Translation: CASSLGLETQYF.

This sequence joins TRBV7-3 and TRBJ2-3; 10 bases agree with TRBD2. Germline V lookup: CDR1 SGHTA, CDR2 FQGTGA. The trim removed 3 bases at V and 5 bases at J, leaving 5 bases unmatched. CDR3 length equals 15 residues. The CDR3 sequence is CASSFRLAGIDTQYF. In DNA form, the CDR3 reads TGTGCCAGCAGCTTCAGACTAGCGGGCATAGATACGCAGTATTTT.

The J gene is TRBJ1-2, the V gene TRBV28, with 7 bases fitting TRBD1. Germline loops: CDR1 MDHEN, CDR2 SYDVKM. V dropped 6 bases and J dropped 8; count of bases not matched to a gene: 9. The CDR3 spans 13 residues. The CDR3 nucleotides read TGTGCCAGCAGCCGCGGGACAGCCGGGGGCTACACCTTC. Encoded protein: CASSRGTAGGYTF.

The chain is built from TRBV18 and TRBJ1-1; the match to TRBD1 covers 7 bases. V was pared by 6 bases and J by 5 bases, with 12 bases of the junction left unmatched. The CDR3 has 15 amino acids. The germline CDR1 and CDR2 sequences are KGHSH and LQKENI. The CDR3 protein is CASSLSAGTVTEAFF. The CDR3, as DNA: TGTGCCAGCTCTCTATCAGCCGGGACAGTTACTGAAGCTTTCTTT.

V is TRBV5-1 and J is TRBJ1-1; no firm D call. Germline V gene data show CDR1 as SGHRS and CDR2 as YFSETQ. The CDR3 runs to 12 residues. V was clipped by 5 bases and J by 6 bases, with 11 bases between them. In DNA form, the CDR3 reads TGCGCCAGCAGGATACTGGGCGCTGAAGCTTTCTTT. As protein: CASRILGAEAFF.

J is TRBJ2-1 and V is TRBV19; the D gene is possibly TRBD2 (6 bases). This CDR3 region has 18 residues. The V end lost 5 bases, the J end lost 7 bases, and 27 bases lay between the germline ends. Germline V gene sequence: CDR1 LNHDA, CDR2 SQIVND (reference sequence). DNA of the CDR3: TGTGCCAGTAGTGTTGGTACGGCTAGCGACGTGGACGGGAATGAGCAGTTCTTC. It codes for CASSVGTASDVDGNEQFF.